This TCR beta chain was retrieved from a study of radiation and T cells in renal cell carcinoma. Germline-derived CDR1 and CDR2 are SGDLS and YYNGEE. Between the trimmed V and J ends, which lost 0 bases and 1 base, there was a span of 8 bases. The CDR3 has 15 residues. The repertoire was sequenced with immunoSEQ multiplex PCR; TCRdb's copy has only in-frame clones and lacks some. The repertoire holds just over 150,000 clones, with approximately 88% as singletons. As for time point: blood 2 weeks post-SBRT. As to treatment: 15 Gy SBRT to primary tumor, nephrectomy 4 weeks later. The tumor was a clear cell renal cell carcinoma.

Sequenced here: blood, sampled from a patient whose treatment included radiotherapy and nephrectomy. The chain employs TRBV9 and TRBJ1-5; D call uncertain. This sequence originates from a woman aged 45 to 65 with renal cell carcinoma. CDR3 sequence: CASSVAGMSNQPQHF. As DNA, the CDR3 is TGTGCCAGCAGCGTAGCCGGGATGAGCAATCAGCCCCAGCATTTT.